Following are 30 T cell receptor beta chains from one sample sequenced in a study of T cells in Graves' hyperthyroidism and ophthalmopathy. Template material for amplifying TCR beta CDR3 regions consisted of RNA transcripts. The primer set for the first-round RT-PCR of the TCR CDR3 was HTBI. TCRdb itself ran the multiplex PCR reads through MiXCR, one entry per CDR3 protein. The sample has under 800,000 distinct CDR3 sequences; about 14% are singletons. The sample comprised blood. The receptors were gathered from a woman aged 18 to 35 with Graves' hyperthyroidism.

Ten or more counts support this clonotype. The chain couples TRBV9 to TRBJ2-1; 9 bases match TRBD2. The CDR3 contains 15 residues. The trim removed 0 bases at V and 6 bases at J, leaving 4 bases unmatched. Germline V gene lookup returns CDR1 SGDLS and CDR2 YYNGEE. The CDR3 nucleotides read TGTGCCAGCAGCGTAGTTAGCGGGAGCTTCAATGAGCAGTTCTTC. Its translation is CASSVVSGSFNEQFF. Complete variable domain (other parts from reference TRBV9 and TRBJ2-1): DSGVTQTPKHLITATGQRVTLRCSPRSGDLSVYWYQQSLDQGLQFLIQYYNGEERAKGNILERFSAQQFPDLHSELNLSSLELGDSALYFCASSVVSGSFNEQFFGPGTRLTVL.

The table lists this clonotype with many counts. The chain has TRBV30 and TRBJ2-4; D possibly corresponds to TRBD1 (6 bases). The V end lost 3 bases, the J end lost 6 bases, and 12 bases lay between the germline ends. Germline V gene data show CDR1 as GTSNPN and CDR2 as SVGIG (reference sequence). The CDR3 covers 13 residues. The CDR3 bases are TGTGCCTGGAGCGGGACACGGGGAAACATTCAGTACTTC. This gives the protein CAWSGTRGNIQYF.

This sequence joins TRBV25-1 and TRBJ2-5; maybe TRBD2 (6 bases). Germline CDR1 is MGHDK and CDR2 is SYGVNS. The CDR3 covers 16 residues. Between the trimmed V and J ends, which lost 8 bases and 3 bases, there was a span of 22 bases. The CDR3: CASATPTPGAEETQYF. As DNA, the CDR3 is TGTGCCAGCGCGACCCCCACCCCGGGAGCGGAAGAGACCCAGTACTTC.

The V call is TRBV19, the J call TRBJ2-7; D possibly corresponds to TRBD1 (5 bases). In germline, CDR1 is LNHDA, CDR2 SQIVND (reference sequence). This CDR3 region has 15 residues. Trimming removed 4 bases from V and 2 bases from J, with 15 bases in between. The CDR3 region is CASSKSGQGAYEQYF. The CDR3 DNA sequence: TGTGCCAGTAGTAAGAGTGGACAAGGGGCCTACGAGCAGTACTTC.

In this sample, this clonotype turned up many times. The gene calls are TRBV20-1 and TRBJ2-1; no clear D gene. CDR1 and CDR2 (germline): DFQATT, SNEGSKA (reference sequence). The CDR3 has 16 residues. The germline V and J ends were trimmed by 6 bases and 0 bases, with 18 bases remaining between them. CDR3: CSAETYVASSYNEQFF. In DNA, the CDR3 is TGCAGTGCCGAGACTTATGTGGCCAGCTCCTACAATGAGCAGTTCTTC.

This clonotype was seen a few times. CDR3 nucleotides: TGTGCCAGCAGTGGCGACGGTGAGGGTTCGAGGAGATCCTACAATGAGCAGTTCTTC. As protein: CASSGDGEGSRRSYNEQFF. The chain has TRBV6-1 and TRBJ2-1; D perhaps matches TRBD2 (5 bases). Trimming left V 4 bases short and J 1 base short, with 23 bases between. CDR1 is MNHNS and CDR2 is SASEGT in the germline V gene. The CDR3 runs 19 residues.

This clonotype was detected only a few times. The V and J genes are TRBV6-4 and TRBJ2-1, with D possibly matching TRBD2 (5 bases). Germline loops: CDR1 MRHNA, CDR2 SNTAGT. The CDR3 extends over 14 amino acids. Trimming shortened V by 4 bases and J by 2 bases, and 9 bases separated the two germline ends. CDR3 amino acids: CASSARGTYNEQFF. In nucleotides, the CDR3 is TGTGCCAGCAGTGCTAGAGGGACCTACAATGAGCAGTTCTTC.

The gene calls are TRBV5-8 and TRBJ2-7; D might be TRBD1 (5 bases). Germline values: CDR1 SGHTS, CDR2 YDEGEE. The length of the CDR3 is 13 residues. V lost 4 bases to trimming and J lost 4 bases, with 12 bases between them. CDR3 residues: CASSRPQGYEQYF. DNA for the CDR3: TGTGCCAGCAGCCGACCCCAGGGTTACGAGCAGTACTTC. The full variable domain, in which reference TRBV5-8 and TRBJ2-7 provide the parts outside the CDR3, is EAGVTQSPTHLIKTRGQQATLRCSPISGHTSVYWYQQALGLGLQFLLWYDEGEERNRGNFPPRFSGRQFPNYSSELNVNALELEDSALYLCASSRPQGYEQYFGPGTRLTVT.

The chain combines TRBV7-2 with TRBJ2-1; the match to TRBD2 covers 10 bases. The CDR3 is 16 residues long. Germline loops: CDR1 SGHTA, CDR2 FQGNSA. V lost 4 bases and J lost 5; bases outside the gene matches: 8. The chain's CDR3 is CASSYTGLAANNEQFF. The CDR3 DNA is TGTGCCAGCAGCTACACCGGACTAGCGGCAAACAATGAGCAGTTCTTC.

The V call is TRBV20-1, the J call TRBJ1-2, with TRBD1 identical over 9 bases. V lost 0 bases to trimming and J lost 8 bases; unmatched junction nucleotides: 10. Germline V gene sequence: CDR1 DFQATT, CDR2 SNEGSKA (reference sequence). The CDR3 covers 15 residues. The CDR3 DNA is TGCAGTGCTAGAGAACAGGGGGCGTTGATCGGGGGCTACACCTTC. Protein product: CSAREQGALIGGYTF.

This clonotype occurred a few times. DNA of the CDR3: TGCGCCAGCAGCTTGGTCCCGACTAGCGGGAGCTACAATGAGCAGTTCTTC. This encodes CASSLVPTSGSYNEQFF. The chain carries TRBV5-1 and TRBJ2-1, with 12 bases lining up with TRBD2. V trimming: 0 bases; J trimming: 3 bases; junction bases outside the gene matches: 4. Looked up from germline, CDR1 is SGHRS and CDR2 is YFSETQ. This CDR3 has 17 residues.

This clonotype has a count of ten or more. The CDR3 DNA reads as TGTGCCAGTAGTAGGGCTAGCGGGAGTTGGGACAATGAGCAGTTCTTC. Residues: CASSRASGSWDNEQFF. This chain connects TRBV19 to TRBJ2-1, with 10 bases lining up with TRBD2. V was clipped by 4 bases and J by 5 bases; unmatched bases: 8. CDR1 is LNHDA and CDR2 is SQIVND in the germline V gene (reference sequence). The CDR3 has 16 residues. Combining the CDR3 with reference TRBV19 and TRBJ2-1 gives the whole variable domain DGGITQSPKYLFRKEGQNVTLSCEQNLNHDAMYWYRQDPGQGLRLIYYSQIVNDFQKGDIAEGYSVSREKKESFPLTVTSAQKNPTAFYLCASSRASGSWDNEQFFGPGTRLTVL.

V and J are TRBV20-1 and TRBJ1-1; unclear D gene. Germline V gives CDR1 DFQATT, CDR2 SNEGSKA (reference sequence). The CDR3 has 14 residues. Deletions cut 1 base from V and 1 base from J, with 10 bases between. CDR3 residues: CSARGAGGNTEAFF. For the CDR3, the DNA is TGCAGTGCTAGAGGGGCAGGTGGGAACACTGAAGCTTTCTTT.

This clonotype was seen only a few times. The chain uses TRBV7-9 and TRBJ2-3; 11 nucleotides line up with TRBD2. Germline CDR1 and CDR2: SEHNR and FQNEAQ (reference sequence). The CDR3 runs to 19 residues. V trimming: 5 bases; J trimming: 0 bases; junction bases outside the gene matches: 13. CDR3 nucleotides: TGTGCCAGCAGCCCTCTCTTAGGTTGGACTAGCGGGAGCACAGATACGCAGTATTTT. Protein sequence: CASSPLLGWTSGSTDTQYF.

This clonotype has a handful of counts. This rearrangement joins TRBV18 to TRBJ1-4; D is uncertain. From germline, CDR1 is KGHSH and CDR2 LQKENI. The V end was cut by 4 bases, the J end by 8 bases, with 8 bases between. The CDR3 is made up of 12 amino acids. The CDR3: CASSLAQEKLFF. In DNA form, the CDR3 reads TGTGCCAGCTCACTCGCCCAGGAAAAACTGTTTTTT.

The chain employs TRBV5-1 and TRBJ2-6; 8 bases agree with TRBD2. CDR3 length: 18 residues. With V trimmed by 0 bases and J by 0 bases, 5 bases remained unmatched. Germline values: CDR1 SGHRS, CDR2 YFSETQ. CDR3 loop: CASSLALTSVSGANVLTF. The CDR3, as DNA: TGCGCCAGCAGCTTGGCGTTGACTAGCGTCTCTGGGGCCAACGTCCTGACTTTC.

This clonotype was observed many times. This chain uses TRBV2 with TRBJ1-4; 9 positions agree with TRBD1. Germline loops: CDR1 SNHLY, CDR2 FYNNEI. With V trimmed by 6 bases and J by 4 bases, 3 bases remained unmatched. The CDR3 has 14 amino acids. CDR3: CASRPGQGNEKLFF. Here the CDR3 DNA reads TGTGCCAGCAGGCCGGGACAGGGTAATGAAAAACTGTTTTTT.

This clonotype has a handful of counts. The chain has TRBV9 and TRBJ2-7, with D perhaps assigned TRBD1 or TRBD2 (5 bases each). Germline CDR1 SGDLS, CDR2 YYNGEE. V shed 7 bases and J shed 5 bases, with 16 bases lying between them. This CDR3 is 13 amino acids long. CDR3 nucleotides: TGTGCCAGCTCCCAGGGAGAAGGTCACGAGCAGTACTTC. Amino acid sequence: CASSQGEGHEQYF.

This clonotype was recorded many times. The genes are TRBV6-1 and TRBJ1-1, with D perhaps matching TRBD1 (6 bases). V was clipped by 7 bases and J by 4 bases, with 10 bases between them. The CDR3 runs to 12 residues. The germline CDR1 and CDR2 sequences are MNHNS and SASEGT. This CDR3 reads CASMRGVTEAFF. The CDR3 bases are TGTGCCAGCATGAGGGGGGTCACTGAAGCTTTCTTT.

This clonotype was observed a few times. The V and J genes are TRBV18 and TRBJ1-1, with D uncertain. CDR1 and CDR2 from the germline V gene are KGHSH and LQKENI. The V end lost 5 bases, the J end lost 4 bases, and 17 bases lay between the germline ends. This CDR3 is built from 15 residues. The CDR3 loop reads CASSSSRAGITEAFF. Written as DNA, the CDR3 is TGTGCCAGCTCAAGTTCGCGGGCTGGAATCACTGAAGCTTTCTTT.

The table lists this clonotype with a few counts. This CDR3 reads CASWDTTSGRAHGNEQFF. Here the CDR3 DNA reads TGTGCCAGCTGGGACACGACTAGCGGGAGGGCCCATGGCAATGAGCAGTTCTTC. This chain connects TRBV6-2 or TRBV6-3 to TRBJ2-1, with TRBD2 matching 14 bases. Germline V gives CDR1 MNHEY, CDR2 SVGEGT. The ends lost 8 bases at V and 6 bases at J; junction bases unmatched: 15. The CDR3 has 18 residues.

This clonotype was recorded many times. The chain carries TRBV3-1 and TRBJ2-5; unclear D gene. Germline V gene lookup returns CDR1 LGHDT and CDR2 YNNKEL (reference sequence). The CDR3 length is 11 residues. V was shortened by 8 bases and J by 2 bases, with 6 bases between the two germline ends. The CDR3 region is CASSQQETQYF. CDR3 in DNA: TGTGCCAGCTCGCAACAAGAGACCCAGTACTTC.

The CDR3 bases are TGTGCCAGCAGTTACGCCCAGACTAACCTCCAAGAGACCCAGTACTTC. Translating gives CASSYAQTNLQETQYF. The chain links TRBV6-2 or TRBV6-3 to TRBJ2-5; tentative D call: TRBD2 (5 bases). This CDR3 contains 16 residues. V lost 2 bases to trimming and J lost 1 base, with 14 bases between them. Germline V lookup: CDR1 MNHEY, CDR2 SVGEGT.

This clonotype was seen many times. The CDR3 DNA reads as TGTGCCAGTGCGCGACAGGGGGACAATCAGCCCCAGCATTTT. Protein product: CASARQGDNQPQHF. The chain couples TRBV6-1 to TRBJ1-5; 9 positions agree with TRBD1. The CDR3 has 14 amino acids. Germline assignment: CDR1 MNHNS and CDR2 SASEGT. V was pared by 9 bases and J by 3 bases, with 6 bases of the junction left unmatched.

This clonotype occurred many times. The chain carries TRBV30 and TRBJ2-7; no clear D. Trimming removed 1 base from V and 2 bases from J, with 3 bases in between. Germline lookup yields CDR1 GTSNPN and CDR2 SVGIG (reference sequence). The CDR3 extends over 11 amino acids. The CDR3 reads CAWSAPYEQYF. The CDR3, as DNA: TGTGCCTGGAGTGCCCCCTACGAGCAGTACTTC.

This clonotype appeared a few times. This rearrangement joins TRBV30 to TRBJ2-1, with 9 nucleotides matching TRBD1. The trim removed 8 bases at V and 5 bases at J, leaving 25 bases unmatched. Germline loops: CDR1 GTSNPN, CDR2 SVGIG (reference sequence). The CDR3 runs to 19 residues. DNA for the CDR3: TGTGCCAGCCATACCGGGACAGGGATCGGCGGGAGCACACACAATGAGCAGTTCTTC. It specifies CASHTGTGIGGSTHNEQFF.

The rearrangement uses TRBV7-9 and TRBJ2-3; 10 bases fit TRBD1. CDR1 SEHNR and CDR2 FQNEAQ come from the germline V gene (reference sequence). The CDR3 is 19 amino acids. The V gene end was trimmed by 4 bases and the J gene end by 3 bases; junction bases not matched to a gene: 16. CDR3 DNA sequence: TGTGCCAGCAGCTCCCCAACAGACCCGGGACAGGGGCGAACAGATACGCAGTATTTT. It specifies CASSSPTDPGQGRTDTQYF.

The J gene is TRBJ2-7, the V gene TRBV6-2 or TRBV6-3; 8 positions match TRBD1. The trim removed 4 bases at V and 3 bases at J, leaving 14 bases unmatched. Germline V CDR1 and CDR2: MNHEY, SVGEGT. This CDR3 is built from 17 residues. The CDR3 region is CASSFPSSGTGFYEQYF. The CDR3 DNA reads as TGTGCCAGCAGTTTCCCCTCGTCCGGGACAGGATTCTACGAGCAGTACTTC.

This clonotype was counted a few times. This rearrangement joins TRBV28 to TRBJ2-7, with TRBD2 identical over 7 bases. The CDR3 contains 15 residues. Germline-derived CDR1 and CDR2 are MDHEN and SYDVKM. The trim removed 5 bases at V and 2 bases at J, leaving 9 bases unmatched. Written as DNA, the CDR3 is TGTGCCAGCAGTCCCATTGGGGAGGGACCCTACGAGCAGTACTTC. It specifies CASSPIGEGPYEQYF.

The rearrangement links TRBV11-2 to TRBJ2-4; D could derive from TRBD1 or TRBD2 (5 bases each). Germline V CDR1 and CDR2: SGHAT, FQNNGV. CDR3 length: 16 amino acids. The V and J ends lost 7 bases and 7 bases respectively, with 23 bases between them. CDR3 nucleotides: TGTGCCAGCACCATGGGGCTTAATACGGGGACCAACATTCAGTACTTC. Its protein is CASTMGLNTGTNIQYF.